This T cell receptor beta chain stems from a study of blood T cells in healthy people across ages. CDR1 and CDR2 from the germline V gene are SGHRS and YFSETQ. V was cut by 4 bases and J by 7 bases, with 12 bases left in between. The CDR3 is made up of 13 amino acids. For the second PCR, which ran for roughly 6 to 12 cycles, a sample-barcoded 5' primer and a J-beta primer mix were used. The template-switch adaptor, which had 12 random nucleotides, put a tag on each cDNA molecule. Per-sample output comprised a minimum of 2.5 million paired-end reads containing CDR3. TCRdb analysed the 5' RACE reads with MiXCR anew, one entry per CDR3 protein. The data show about 800,000 distinct CDR3 sequences, roughly 25% seen once. This clonotype appeared a few times. Since no conserved phenylalanine or tryptophan closes the CDR3, a read error is the likely cause. The sample was also reused in another study, on T cells of mothers and their children. That source notes: A few healthy Caucasian mothers served as donors, and their six children did as well.

The source of this sequence is a boy aged 5-17 years in good health. Sequenced input: blood. The rearrangement joins TRBV5-1 to TRBJ1-5; a possible D gene is TRBD1 (5 bases). CDR3 bases: TGCGCCAGCAGCGGGGGGGTTGGGCAGCCCCAGCATTCT. Its translation is CASSGGVGQPQHS.